The 24 T cell receptor beta chains in this list originate from one sample, sequenced in a study of cytomegalovirus exposure and HLA in healthy donors. Primers for the PCR totalled 60 Vbeta and 13 Jbeta. TCRdb's copy holds only in-frame clones and misses some; the assay was immunoSEQ multiplex PCR. The data contain over 100,000 clones, about four fifths of them singletons. The sample comprised PBMCs. The receptors were gathered from a young man in good health and CMV-seropositive.

This sequence joins TRBV10-2 and TRBJ2-2; 8 positions agree with TRBD2. The CDR3 has 14 residues. Germline V gene lookup returns CDR1 WSHSY and CDR2 SAAADI. The junction had 0 bases not matched to a gene; V was cut back by 6 bases and J by 0 bases. CDR3 region: CASRAGANTGELFF. CDR3 in DNA: TGCGCCAGCAGAGCGGGGGCGAACACCGGGGAGCTGTTTTTT.

V and J are TRBV10-3 and TRBJ1-1; the D gene is possibly TRBD1 (6 bases). Germline V lookup: CDR1 ENHRY, CDR2 SYGVKD. V lost 5 bases and J 8 bases, leaving 12 bases between the germline ends. The CDR3 runs to 12 residues. The CDR3 region is CAISWDNGEAFF. The CDR3 DNA reads as TGTGCCATCAGTTGGGACAACGGAGAAGCTTTCTTT.

The chain uses TRBV19 and TRBJ2-1, with D possibly matching TRBD2 (5 bases). The CDR3 has 15 amino acids. CDR1 LNHDA and CDR2 SQIVND come from the germline V gene (reference sequence). Trimming shortened V by 5 bases and J by 2 bases, and 13 bases separated the two germline ends. CDR3 in DNA: TGTGCCAGTAGTTCGTTGAGCGGAACCTACAATGAGCAGTTCTTC. Amino acid sequence: CASSSLSGTYNEQFF. Variable domain in full (rest from reference TRBV19 and TRBJ2-1): DGGITQSPKYLFRKEGQNVTLSCEQNLNHDAMYWYRQDPGQGLRLIYYSQIVNDFQKGDIAEGYSVSREKKESFPLTVTSAQKNPTAFYLCASSSLSGTYNEQFFGPGTRLTVL.

The chain combines TRBV19 with TRBJ2-7; 11 positions match TRBD1. The CDR3 spans 15 residues. Germline V gives CDR1 LNHDA, CDR2 SQIVND (reference sequence). V shed 6 bases, J shed 6 bases, and the junction held 10 bases outside the gene matches. The CDR3 nucleotides are TGTGCCAGTAGCGCCTGGACAGGGGGCGTTACCGAGCAGTACTTC. It specifies CASSAWTGGVTEQYF.

This rearrangement joins TRBV27 to TRBJ1-1, with D hard to call. Trimming left V 0 bases short and J 6 bases short, with 11 bases between. CDR1 and CDR2 (germline): MNHEY, SMNVEV (reference sequence). The CDR3 contains 14 residues. CDR3 sequence: CASSLSGRRAEAFF. In nucleotides, the CDR3 is TGTGCCAGCAGTTTATCAGGGCGGCGGGCTGAAGCTTTCTTT.

The J gene is TRBJ1-2, the V gene TRBV6-4, with 7 nucleotides matching TRBD1. Germline lookup yields CDR1 MRHNA and CDR2 SNTAGT. After removal of 3 bases from V and 5 bases from J, the junction contained 3 bases not matched to a gene. The CDR3 consists of 13 residues. This CDR3 reads CASSETGAYGYTF. CDR3 DNA: TGTGCCAGCAGTGAAACAGGGGCTTATGGCTACACCTTC.

The J gene is TRBJ2-2, the V gene TRBV2; possible D gene TRBD1, 7 bases. Between the trimmed V and J ends, which lost 4 bases and 3 bases, there was a span of 12 bases. The CDR3 has 15 amino acids. Germline-derived CDR1 and CDR2 are SNHLY and FYNNEI. This chain's CDR3 is CASSGAGGYTGELFF. The CDR3 DNA sequence: TGTGCCAGCAGTGGGGCAGGGGGGTACACCGGGGAGCTGTTTTTT. The full variable domain, rest sourced from reference TRBV2 and TRBJ2-2, is EPEVTQTPSHQVTQMGQEVILRCVPISNHLYFYWYRQILGQKVEFLVSFYNNEISEKSEIFDDQFSVERPDGSNFTLKIRSTKLEDSAMYFCASSGAGGYTGELFFGEGSRLTVL.

The chain carries TRBV7-2 and TRBJ2-3, with TRBD1 identical over 9 bases. Germline values: CDR1 SGHTA, CDR2 FQGNSA. The CDR3 runs to 16 residues. After removal of 5 bases from V and 4 bases from J, the junction contained 10 bases not matched to a gene. Here the CDR3 reads CASSAWTGEGPDTQYF. The CDR3 bases are TGTGCCAGCAGCGCATGGACAGGGGAGGGTCCAGATACGCAGTATTTT.

The chain uses TRBV30 and TRBJ1-6; TRBD1 is a possible D gene (6 bases). The CDR3 is 15 amino acids. Trimming pared 2 bases from V and 6 bases from J, leaving 14 bases between. CDR1 and CDR2 from the germline V gene are GTSNPN and SVGIG (reference sequence). The CDR3 is CAWSSGQGLNSPLHF. CDR3 DNA: TGTGCCTGGAGTTCGGGACAAGGGCTTAATTCACCCCTCCACTTT.

The chain joins TRBV5-1 to TRBJ1-4; D is perhaps TRBD1 (6 bases). CDR3 length: 15 amino acids. In germline, CDR1 is SGHRS, CDR2 YFSETQ. Trimming took off 7 bases at V and 4 bases at J, with 17 bases between the two ends. The CDR3 loop is CASSTWGHLNEKLFF. Written as DNA, the CDR3 is TGCGCCAGCTCAACTTGGGGACACCTTAATGAAAAACTGTTTTTT.

The CDR3 is CASRAWTGGDQPQHF. The CDR3, as DNA: TGTGCCAGCAGGGCGTGGACAGGGGGCGATCAGCCCCAGCATTTT. The J gene is TRBJ1-5, the V gene TRBV6-1; 11 bases match TRBD1. CDR1 and CDR2 from the germline V gene are MNHNS and SASEGT. The CDR3 covers 15 residues. The ends lost 6 bases at V and 5 bases at J; junction bases unmatched: 6.

The chain uses TRBV5-4 and TRBJ2-6, with D unclear. CDR1 SGHNT and CDR2 YYREEE come from the germline V gene (reference sequence). CDR3 length: 13 residues. V dropped 4 bases and J dropped 3 bases, with 5 bases sitting between them. CDR3 sequence: CASSLSGANVLTF. The CDR3 DNA sequence: TGTGCCAGCAGCCTTAGTGGGGCCAACGTCCTGACTTTC.

This clone was found once. The chain couples TRBV7-2 to TRBJ1-5; a weak D match, TRBD1 (6 bases). The CDR3 is made up of 15 amino acids. Germline V gives CDR1 SGHTA, CDR2 FQGNSA. V dropped 5 bases and J dropped 3 bases, with 14 bases sitting between them. CDR3 sequence reads: CASSPRVGHNQPQHF. In DNA, the CDR3 is TGTGCCAGCAGCCCCAGGGTGGGACACAATCAGCCCCAGCATTTT.

This sequence joins TRBV7-7 and TRBJ2-2; 16 nucleotides line up with TRBD2. The CDR3 consists of 19 residues. The V gene end was trimmed by 5 bases and the J gene end by 1 base; junction bases not matched to a gene: 7. The V gene's germline CDR1 is SSHAT and CDR2 FNYEAQ (reference sequence). The DNA of the CDR3 is TGTGCCAGCAGCCGCGGGACTAGCGGGAGGGCCTGGAACACCGGGGAGCTGTTTTTT. It codes for CASSRGTSGRAWNTGELFF.

In its sample, this clone was seen once. The rearrangement uses TRBV7-2 and TRBJ2-1, with TRBD1 identical over 9 bases. Losses at the gene ends were 1 base for V and 2 bases for J; bases not matched to a gene: 6. CDR1 is SGHTA and CDR2 is FQGNSA in the germline V gene. The CDR3 covers 17 residues. CDR3 coding DNA: TGTGCCAGCAGCTTAGGACAGGGGGGTTGGCCCTACAATGAGCAGTTCTTC. Amino acid sequence: CASSLGQGGWPYNEQFF.

The DNA for the CDR3 is TGCGCCAGCAGCTCGCCTAGAGGGAGCTCCTATAATTCACCCCTCCACTTT. Residues: CASSSPRGSSYNSPLHF. The genes are TRBV5-1 and TRBJ1-6; no clear D. The germline gives CDR1 SGHRS, CDR2 YFSETQ. CDR3 length equals 17 residues. Trimming removed 3 bases from V and 0 bases from J, with 13 bases in between.

V is TRBV19 and J is TRBJ1-6, with 7 bases matching TRBD1. J lost 3 bases, V lost 5 bases, and 4 bases had no gene match. Looked up from germline, CDR1 is LNHDA and CDR2 is SQIVND (reference sequence). The length of the CDR3 is 15 residues. CDR3 sequence (DNA): TGTGCCAGTAGTCGACAGGGAGTCTATAATTCACCCCTCCACTTT. This gives the protein CASSRQGVYNSPLHF.

The rearrangement joins TRBV2 to TRBJ2-5; possibly TRBD2 for D (5 bases). The CDR3 covers 14 residues. The V end was cut by 3 bases, the J end by 4 bases, with 12 bases between. Germline V gene data show CDR1 as SNHLY and CDR2 as FYNNEI. The CDR3 spells CASSDQAGGETQYF. CDR3 DNA: TGTGCCAGCAGTGACCAGGCGGGTGGAGAGACCCAGTACTTC.

This clone was seen a few times. The chain employs TRBV6-4 and TRBJ2-7, with D uncertain. Germline-derived CDR1 and CDR2 are MRHNA and SNTAGT. Trimming left V 7 bases short and J 5 bases short, with 9 bases between. The CDR3 contains 11 residues. CDR3 in amino acids: CASIGSNEQYV. CDR3 coding DNA: TGTGCCAGCATCGGGTCAAACGAGCAGTACGTC.

J is TRBJ2-7 and V is TRBV28, with 9 bases matching TRBD2. The CDR3 extends over 15 amino acids. J gave up 6 bases and V 7 bases, and 13 bases lay outside the gene matches. Germline-derived CDR1 and CDR2 are MDHEN and SYDVKM. The CDR3 loop is CASTTHLAGPLEQYF. In DNA, the CDR3 is TGTGCCAGCACCACCCACCTAGCGGGACCCCTCGAGCAGTACTTC.

The rearrangement links TRBV6-1 to TRBJ2-7; 8 bases fit TRBD1. CDR1 and CDR2 from the germline V gene are MNHNS and SASEGT. This CDR3 contains 14 residues. V shed 7 bases and J 4 bases; nucleotides not matched to a gene: 9. The CDR3 DNA reads TGTGCCAGCACCTCGACAGGGGAAGGTTACGAGCAGTACTTC. Amino acid sequence: CASTSTGEGYEQYF.

This chain links TRBV27 with TRBJ2-1; 8 nucleotides match TRBD2. V lost 5 bases, J lost 8 bases, and 11 bases stayed unmatched. Germline V gives CDR1 MNHEY, CDR2 SMNVEV (reference sequence). The CDR3 spans 15 residues. This CDR3 is CASSPRLAPGHEQFF. Here the CDR3 DNA reads TGTGCCAGCAGTCCTCGACTAGCGCCTGGCCATGAGCAGTTCTTC.

V gene TRBV5-6 combines with J gene TRBJ2-5; D possibly corresponds to TRBD2 (6 bases). Trimming took off 5 bases at V and 1 base at J, with 12 bases between the two ends. The germline gives CDR1 SGHDT, CDR2 YYEEEE. This CDR3 is 14 amino acids long. The CDR3 here is CASRPTGGQETQYF. CDR3 nucleotides: TGTGCCAGCAGACCCACCGGGGGCCAAGAGACCCAGTACTTC.

The rearrangement links TRBV28 to TRBJ1-2, with D unresolved. The germline gives CDR1 MDHEN, CDR2 SYDVKM. This CDR3 spans 12 amino acids. Trimming removed 4 bases at V and 4 bases at J, with 7 bases between. In DNA, the CDR3 is TGTGCCAGCAGTTCGGAGTTCTATGGCTACACCTTC. Protein product: CASSSEFYGYTF.